Below are 32 T cell receptor beta chains sequenced from a single sample in a study of T cell responses to AZD1222 COVID-19 vaccine. Here immunoSEQ multiplex PCR was the method, and the copy in TCRdb shows in-frame clones only, minus some. The table lists 110,000 or so clones, about 91% of them singletons. Sample: peripheral blood, taken 28 days after the second AZD1222 dose. The receptors originated from an adult who received the AZD1222 COVID-19 vaccine.

The chain carries TRBV6-5 and TRBJ1-2, with D unclear. The V gene's germline CDR1 is MNHEY and CDR2 SVGAGI. This CDR3 region has 13 residues. V lost 7 bases and J 6 bases, leaving 15 bases between the germline ends. CDR3 coding DNA: TGTGCCAGCACCCACCTGGGTAGTGATGGCTACACCTTC. This gives the protein CASTHLGSDGYTF.

This chain connects TRBV15 to TRBJ2-7; 7 nucleotides align to TRBD2. Germline V gene sequence: CDR1 LNHNV, CDR2 YYDKDF (reference sequence). The CDR3 is made up of 15 amino acids. The V and J ends lost 3 bases and 6 bases, in that order; junction bases with no gene match: 11. CDR3: CATSRGGTGVGEQYF. For the CDR3, the DNA is TGTGCCACCAGCAGGGGGGGGACGGGCGTGGGCGAGCAGTACTTC. Based on the CDR3 plus reference TRBV15 and TRBJ2-7, the full variable domain is DAMVIQNPRYQVTQFGKPVTLSCSQTLNHNVMYWYQQKSSQAPKLLFHYYDKDFNNEADTPDNFQSRRPNTSFCFLDIRSPGLGDTAMYLCATSRGGTGVGEQYFGPGTRLTVT.

CDR3 coding DNA: TGTGCCAGCAGCTCTTTACGGGGTTCCGGGGAGCTGTTTTTT. It codes for CASSSLRGSGELFF. The V call is TRBV7-3, the J call TRBJ2-2; D is possibly TRBD2 (5 bases). V lost 4 bases and J lost 6, with 12 bases in between. This CDR3 is 14 amino acids long. Germline V gene sequence: CDR1 SGHTA, CDR2 FQGTGA.

The rearrangement uses TRBV28 and TRBJ1-1; D gene uncertain. CDR3 length equals 15 residues. Trimming removed 5 bases at V and 1 base at J, with 14 bases between. Germline V gene data show CDR1 as MDHEN and CDR2 as SYDVKM. DNA for the CDR3: TGTGCCAGCAGTCCCGTTCCGGGTTGGAACACTGAAGCTTTCTTT. Its translation: CASSPVPGWNTEAFF.

The rearrangement uses TRBV27 and TRBJ2-3; either TRBD1 or TRBD2 may fit D (6 bases each). The germline CDR1 and CDR2 sequences are MNHEY and SMNVEV (reference sequence). Trimming removed 6 bases from V and 2 bases from J, with 12 bases in between. This CDR3 is built from 14 residues. CDR3 sequence reads: CASRRGVYTDTQYF. In DNA, the CDR3 is TGTGCCAGCAGAAGGGGGGTTTACACAGATACGCAGTATTTT.

The chain joins TRBV28 to TRBJ1-5, with D tentatively TRBD1 (5 bases). The CDR3 consists of 16 residues. V lost 1 base and J lost 6, with 16 bases in between. Germline V lookup: CDR1 MDHEN, CDR2 SYDVKM. CDR3 protein: CASSLSGRGRSQPQHF. DNA for the CDR3: TGTGCCAGCAGTTTATCGGGTCGGGGCAGAAGTCAGCCCCAGCATTTT.

The chain carries TRBV18 and TRBJ1-2; D unclear. The V end lost 0 bases, the J end lost 0 bases, and 8 bases lay between the germline ends. The CDR3 is 15 amino acids. From germline, CDR1 is KGHSH and CDR2 LQKENI. CDR3 region: CASSPPSRANYGYTF. In DNA form, the CDR3 reads TGTGCCAGCTCACCACCGAGTCGAGCTAACTATGGCTACACCTTC.

The chain recombines TRBV28 with TRBJ1-1, with D hard to call. This CDR3 contains 14 residues. CDR1 and CDR2 (germline): MDHEN, SYDVKM. The germline V and J ends were trimmed by 5 bases and 4 bases, with 14 bases remaining between them. The CDR3 coding sequence is TGTGCCAGCAGTCCCCCCGGTGGCGGCACTGAAGCTTTCTTT. Encoded protein: CASSPPGGGTEAFF.

This rearrangement joins TRBV4-3 to TRBJ2-1, with 10 bases that match TRBD2. Per germline, CDR1 LGHNA and CDR2 YSLEER. V was clipped by 0 bases and J by 8 bases; unmatched bases: 7. CDR3 length equals 16 residues. The DNA for the CDR3 is TGCGCCAGCAGCCAAGAGGTAGCGGGGGGCCGGGATGAGCAGTTCTTC. Translating gives CASSQEVAGGRDEQFF.

This sequence joins TRBV7-8 and TRBJ2-1; 8 bases agree with TRBD1. V lost 6 bases and J lost 5; bases outside the gene matches: 9. Germline CDR1 is SGHVS and CDR2 is FQNEAQ. The CDR3 totals 15 residues. The CDR3 region is CASRGPTGVNNEQFF. Written as DNA, the CDR3 is TGTGCCAGCAGGGGACCGACAGGGGTCAACAATGAGCAGTTCTTC.

The chain joins TRBV3-1 (or the pseudogene TRBV3-2) to TRBJ2-2, with D unclear. Germline V gives CDR1 LGHDT, CDR2 YNNKEL (reference sequence). Between the trimmed V and J ends, which lost 1 base and 5 bases, there was a span of 14 bases. The CDR3 loop spans 16 amino acids. CDR3 amino acids: CASSQVPPWATGELFF. The CDR3 region has the DNA TGTGCCAGCAGCCAAGTCCCCCCGTGGGCGACCGGGGAGCTGTTTTTT.

The count of this clone is one. The rearrangement links TRBV19 to TRBJ1-2; 7 bases are a match to TRBD1. J lost 4 bases, V lost 5 bases, and 10 bases had no gene match. Germline CDR1 and CDR2: LNHDA and SQIVND (reference sequence). This CDR3 has 15 residues. CDR3 coding DNA: TGTGCCAGTAGTTTAGCCACACAGGGGACCTATGGCTACACCTTC. Amino acid sequence: CASSLATQGTYGYTF. The variable domain in full, completed from reference TRBV19 and TRBJ1-2, reads DGGITQSPKYLFRKEGQNVTLSCEQNLNHDAMYWYRQDPGQGLRLIYYSQIVNDFQKGDIAEGYSVSREKKESFPLTVTSAQKNPTAFYLCASSLATQGTYGYTFGSGTRLTVV.

The chain employs TRBV2 and TRBJ1-5; D is undetermined. Between the trimmed V and J ends, which lost 10 bases and 5 bases, there was a span of 12 bases. Per germline, CDR1 SNHLY and CDR2 FYNNEI. This CDR3 has 12 amino acids. The CDR3 DNA reads as TGTGCCACCCGGGAGGGAGATCAGCCCCAGCATTTT. Its translation is CATREGDQPQHF.

The chain employs TRBV5-1 and TRBJ2-1; D is unclear. CDR3 size: 15 residues. V lost 0 bases and J lost 10, with 17 bases in between. Looked up from germline, CDR1 is SGHRS and CDR2 is YFSETQ. The CDR3 region has the DNA TGCGCCAGCAGCTTGGTGGGCACATCGACGGGCGAGCAGTTCTTC. Amino acids: CASSLVGTSTGEQFF.

The chain links TRBV6-1 to TRBJ2-2; D gene uncertain. The V gene's germline CDR1 is MNHNS and CDR2 SASEGT. The CDR3 contains 16 residues. V was shortened by 4 bases and J by 0 bases, with 12 bases between the two germline ends. The CDR3 DNA sequence: TGTGCCAGCAGTGCGGCGCTAGGAGCGAACACCGGGGAGCTGTTTTTT. This sequence encodes CASSAALGANTGELFF.

The genes are TRBV21-1 and TRBJ2-7; the D call TRBD1 from the table was never checked on the DNA. TRBV21-1 is listed as a pseudogene. CDR3 length equals 16 residues. The CDR3 protein is CASDWTEESSSYEQYF. The CDR3 bases are TGTGCCAGCGATTGGACAGAAGAGAGTAGCTCCTACGAGCAGTACTTC.

This rearrangement joins TRBV7-8 to TRBJ1-5; D remains unclear. Germline CDR1 SGHVS, CDR2 FQNEAQ. CDR3 length: 16 amino acids. V lost 5 bases to trimming and J lost 0 bases, with 14 bases between them. The CDR3 here is CASSLTGVFSNQPQHF. The DNA of the CDR3 is TGTGCCAGCAGCCTCACGGGTGTATTTAGCAATCAGCCCCAGCATTTT.

The chain carries TRBV6-4 and TRBJ2-2; tentatively, D is TRBD2 (6 bases). This CDR3 has 14 amino acids. CDR1 is MRHNA and CDR2 is SNTAGT in the germline V gene. V was cut by 5 bases and J by 3 bases, with 10 bases left in between. CDR3 protein: CASSPGLDTGELFF. CDR3 in DNA: TGTGCCAGCAGTCCGGGACTCGACACCGGGGAGCTGTTTTTT.

The chain has TRBV11-2 and TRBJ2-5; no reliable D call. Between the trimmed V and J ends, which lost 0 bases and 12 bases, there was a span of 8 bases. The CDR3 runs 11 residues. Germline V lookup: CDR1 SGHAT, CDR2 FQNNGV. This chain's CDR3 is CASSLEPSEYF. CDR3 DNA: TGTGCCAGCAGCTTAGAGCCGTCCGAGTACTTC. The full variable domain, rest sourced from reference TRBV11-2 and TRBJ2-5, is EAGVAQSPRYKIIEKRQSVAFWCNPISGHATLYWYQQILGQGPKLLIQFQNNGVVDDSQLPKDRFSAERLKGVDSTLKIQPAKLEDSAVYLCASSLEPSEYFGPGTRLLVL.

V gene TRBV7-9 combines with J gene TRBJ2-7; D gene uncertain. CDR1 is SEHNR and CDR2 is FQNEAQ in the germline V gene (reference sequence). The V end lost 5 bases, the J end lost 5 bases, and 7 bases lay between the germline ends. The CDR3 spans 11 residues. The CDR3 DNA sequence: TGTGCCAGCAGCCGTATCGACGAGCAGTACTTC. It codes for CASSRIDEQYF.

The rearrangement uses TRBV9 and TRBJ1-5; 7 nucleotides line up with TRBD1. Germline V lookup: CDR1 SGDLS, CDR2 YYNGEE. The CDR3 loop spans 15 amino acids. Unmatched junction bases numbered 3, after V lost 0 bases and J lost 3 bases. CDR3 residues: CASSVGQGNNQPQHF. DNA for the CDR3: TGTGCCAGCAGCGTAGGACAGGGAAACAATCAGCCCCAGCATTTT.

The chain carries TRBV25-1 and TRBJ1-2; tentatively, D is TRBD1 (5 bases). Deletions cut 6 bases from V and 3 bases from J, with 14 bases between. Germline lookup yields CDR1 MGHDK and CDR2 SYGVNS. CDR3 length: 14 residues. The CDR3: CASRSGKGDYGYTF. The CDR3 DNA reads as TGTGCCAGCAGGTCGGGGAAAGGGGACTATGGCTACACCTTC.

This chain links TRBV18 with TRBJ1-2, with TRBD1 matching 12 bases. The CDR3 contains 14 residues. V dropped 5 bases and J dropped 8; count of bases not matched to a gene: 6. Germline loops: CDR1 KGHSH, CDR2 LQKENI. CDR3 amino acids: CASSMGQGAEGYTF. The CDR3 coding sequence is TGTGCCAGCTCAATGGGACAGGGGGCGGAAGGCTACACCTTC. The full variable domain, rest sourced from reference TRBV18 and TRBJ1-2, is NAGVMQNPRHLVRRRGQEARLRCSPMKGHSHVYWYRQLPEEGLKFMVYLQKENIIDESGMPKERFSAEFPKEGPSILRIQQVVRGDSAAYFCASSMGQGAEGYTFGSGTRLTVV.

This sequence joins TRBV11-2 and TRBJ1-2, with a possible D match to TRBD1 (5 bases). The CDR3 is made up of 14 amino acids. V gave up 5 bases and J gave up 8 bases, with 18 bases separating them. CDR1 is SGHAT and CDR2 is FQNNGV in the germline V gene. CDR3 amino acids: CASSTRQSLLGYTF. The CDR3, as DNA: TGTGCCAGCAGCACCCGACAGTCCCTCTTAGGCTACACCTTC.

The chain has TRBV5-1 and TRBJ2-2, with D possibly TRBD1 on 6 matching bases. The CDR3 has 17 residues. V lost 4 bases to trimming and J lost 0 bases, with 16 bases between them. Per the germline V gene, CDR1 is SGHRS and CDR2 is YFSETQ. The CDR3: CASSLSPQGTNTGELFF. CDR3 DNA sequence: TGCGCCAGCAGCCTTAGTCCACAGGGTACGAACACCGGGGAGCTGTTTTTT.

The chain couples TRBV20-1 to TRBJ1-6; TRBD1 might be the D (6 bases). V was shortened by 5 bases and J by 14 bases, with 13 bases between the two germline ends. The CDR3 extends over 11 amino acids. Per the germline V gene, CDR1 is DFQATT and CDR2 is SNEGSKA (reference sequence). CDR3 region: CSAPGETTLHF. In DNA form, the CDR3 reads TGCAGTGCTCCAGGGGAGACGACCCTCCACTTT.

The chain uses TRBV29-1 and TRBJ1-2; D is ambiguous. CDR1 and CDR2 (germline): SQVTM, ANQGSEA. The CDR3 covers 13 residues. The V end was cut by 4 bases, the J end by 3 bases, with 12 bases between. Here the CDR3 DNA reads TGCAGCGTTGGAGCCGGGAGGGACTATGGCTACACCTTC. The encoded protein is CSVGAGRDYGYTF.

The V call is TRBV7-9, the J call TRBJ1-5; 8 nucleotides agree with TRBD1. CDR1 and CDR2 (germline): SEHNR, FQNEAQ (reference sequence). The CDR3 has 16 amino acids. J was trimmed by 3 bases and V by 4 bases; bases with no gene match: 8. The CDR3 DNA is TGTGCCAGCAGCTCAGGGGGCTCTGTTCACAATCAGCCCCAGCATTTT. It is translated as CASSSGGSVHNQPQHF.

The chain joins TRBV29-1 to TRBJ2-1, with TRBD1 as a possible D gene (6 bases). V was clipped by 6 bases and J by 4 bases, with 16 bases between them. The germline V gene encodes CDR1 SQVTM and CDR2 ANQGSEA. The CDR3 sequence is 14 residues long. The CDR3 sequence is CSVISDRQYNEQFF. The CDR3 DNA reads as TGCAGCGTCATCTCGGACAGACAATACAATGAGCAGTTCTTC.

Remarks on this clone: One end of the junction is discordant with germline, which a read error may explain. The chain employs TRBV19 and TRBJ2-3, with TRBD1 matching 7 bases. The CDR3 consists of 15 residues. Germline V gene lookup returns CDR1 LNHDA and CDR2 SQIVND (reference sequence). For the CDR3, the DNA is TGTGCCAGTACTATACAGGGGACCCGCGGAGATACGCAGTATTTT. As protein: CASTIQGTRGDTQYF.

This chain connects TRBV11-2 to TRBJ2-7; D might be TRBD2 (5 bases). Germline V lookup: CDR1 SGHAT, CDR2 FQNNGV. The V gene lost 2 bases and the J gene lost 5 bases, with 19 bases spanning the gap. CDR3 length equals 16 residues. CDR3 sequence (DNA): TGTGCCAGCAGCTTATATCCCTCCCGGGGAGATGACGAGCAGTACTTC. Translation: CASSLYPSRGDDEQYF.

This chain joins TRBV27 and TRBJ1-1, with D possibly TRBD1 on 6 matching bases. V shed 2 bases and J shed 3 bases, with 7 bases lying between them. The CDR3 covers 13 residues. The germline gives CDR1 MNHEY, CDR2 SMNVEV (reference sequence). The CDR3: CASSLQGHTEAFF. The DNA of the CDR3 is TGTGCCAGCAGTTTACAGGGGCACACTGAAGCTTTCTTT.